A single sample is the source of the 18 T cell receptor beta chains below, sequenced in a study of vaccination effects on CD4 cells after COVID-19. The culture ran for about 11 days, and then CD4+ T cells were isolated. Participants each got two BNT162b2 or mRNA-1273 vaccine doses. Libraries were prepared by immunoSEQ multiplex PCR; TCRdb keeps only in-frame clonotypes and omits some of them. The repertoire holds some 30,000 clones, 74% seen once, with under 15% in the top ten. Antigens for these TCRs are unknown. Sequencing was performed on CD4+ T cells from PBMCs cultured without peptide, taken after COVID-19 vaccination. These receptor sequences come from a human donor who received a COVID-19 vaccine.

The rearrangement uses TRBV5-4 and TRBJ1-2, with D possibly being TRBD1 (6 bases). Germline V gene lookup returns CDR1 SGHNT and CDR2 YYREEE (reference sequence). The CDR3 loop spans 13 amino acids. Trimming pared 0 bases from V and 8 bases from J, leaving 11 bases between. The CDR3 reads CASSLEQGGGYTF. For the CDR3, the DNA is TGTGCCAGCAGCTTGGAACAGGGTGGCGGCTACACCTTC. Filled out from reference TRBV5-4 and TRBJ1-2, the complete variable domain reads ETGVTQSPTHLIKTRGQQVTLRCSSQSGHNTVSWYQQALGQGPQFIFQYYREEENGRGNFPPRFSGLQFPNYSSELNVNALELDDSALYLCASSLEQGGGYTFGSGTRLTVV.

Only a few counts were recorded for this clone. The rearrangement links TRBV5-1 to TRBJ2-2; perhaps D is TRBD1 or TRBD2 (5 bases each). The CDR3 runs 16 residues. Per the germline V gene, CDR1 is SGHRS and CDR2 is YFSETQ. V was cut by 0 bases and J by 6 bases, with 15 bases left in between. The CDR3 DNA follows: TGCGCCAGCAGCTTGGAGGCAGGGACCGAATCCGGGGAGCTGTTTTTT. It encodes CASSLEAGTESGELFF.

This clone was seen only a few times. The V call is TRBV12-3 or TRBV12-4, the J call TRBJ1-2; no clear D. V was cut by 3 bases and J by 4 bases, with 3 bases left in between. The CDR3 length is 11 residues. The CDR3 region is CASSLGYGYTF. The CDR3 nucleotides are TGTGCCAGCAGTTTGGGCTATGGCTACACCTTC.

The chain couples TRBV15 to TRBJ2-5; D is unresolved. CDR3 size: 11 residues. Trimming removed 0 bases at V and 7 bases at J, with 3 bases between. Germline CDR1 is LNHNV and CDR2 is YYDKDF (reference sequence). The CDR3 reads CATSRDGTQYF. The DNA for the CDR3 is TGTGCCACCAGCAGAGATGGGACCCAGTACTTC.

This clone was observed a handful of times. J is TRBJ2-3 and V is TRBV7-2; 10 bases fit TRBD2. CDR1 and CDR2 (germline): SGHTA, FQGNSA. The ends lost 5 bases at V and 5 bases at J; junction bases unmatched: 7. CDR3 length: 15 amino acids. CDR3 amino acids: CASSVSGRALDTQYF. CDR3 nucleotides: TGTGCCAGCAGCGTGAGCGGGAGGGCCTTAGATACGCAGTATTTT.

Remarks on this clone: Other DNA sequences within the sample encode an identical CDR3. The chain employs TRBV5-1 and TRBJ2-3, with 8 bases fitting TRBD1. The germline CDR1 and CDR2 sequences are SGHRS and YFSETQ. V dropped 0 bases and J dropped 0; count of bases not matched to a gene: 3. The CDR3 has 16 residues. For the CDR3, the DNA is TGCGCCAGCAGCTTGGGTCAGGGGGCGAGCACAGATACGCAGTATTTT. Its translation: CASSLGQGASTDTQYF.

The rearrangement joins TRBV7-9 to TRBJ2-3; 8 bases are a match to TRBD2. The germline CDR1 and CDR2 sequences are SEHNR and FQNEAQ (reference sequence). This CDR3 region has 13 residues. The V gene end was trimmed by 5 bases and the J gene end by 9 bases; junction bases not matched to a gene: 7. The CDR3 DNA follows: TGTGCCAGCAGCACCCGGGGGGGGGAAACGCAGTATTTT. Translated, it gives CASSTRGGETQYF. The whole variable domain, filled in from reference TRBV7-9 and TRBJ2-3, reads DTGVSQNPRHKITKRGQNVTFRCDPISEHNRLYWYRQTLGQGPEFLTYFQNEAQLEKSRLLSDRFSAERPKGSFSTLEIQRTEQGDSAMYLCASSTRGGETQYFGPGTRLTVL.

The chain combines TRBV24-1 with TRBJ2-2, with a possible D match to TRBD1 (6 bases). Trimming left V 7 bases short and J 0 bases short, with 14 bases between. Per the germline V gene, CDR1 is KGHDR and CDR2 is SFDVKD. This CDR3 spans 16 amino acids. In nucleotides, the CDR3 is TGTGCCACCAGCGACCCAGGGGCGCCGAACACCGGGGAGCTGTTTTTT. This translates into CATSDPGAPNTGELFF.

This rearrangement joins TRBV30 to TRBJ2-3; perhaps TRBD2 as D (6 bases). The ends were cut back, 0 bases at V and 3 bases at J, with 13 bases in the middle. CDR1 GTSNPN and CDR2 SVGIG come from the germline V gene (reference sequence). The CDR3 is 15 amino acids. The CDR3 protein is CAWSVFGSQTDTQYF. CDR3 in DNA: TGTGCCTGGAGTGTTTTCGGGAGCCAAACAGATACGCAGTATTTT.

V usage is TRBV12-3 or TRBV12-4 and J usage is TRBJ2-7, with a possible D match to TRBD2 (6 bases). CDR3 length: 12 residues. V was trimmed by 3 bases and J by 5 bases, leaving 8 bases between them. CDR3 in DNA: TGTGCCAGCAGTTTGGGGGGAAACGAGCAGTACTTC. As protein: CASSLGGNEQYF.

The chain recombines TRBV6-1 with TRBJ1-6; D unresolved. This CDR3 comprises 16 residues. Trimming stripped 2 bases from V and 6 bases from J, with 14 bases between. Germline CDR1 MNHNS, CDR2 SASEGT. CDR3: CASSEIRASGNSPLHF. The CDR3 DNA reads TGTGCCAGCAGTGAAATTAGGGCATCGGGTAATTCACCCCTCCACTTT.

The rearrangement joins TRBV4-2 to TRBJ1-1, with D possibly matching TRBD1 (5 bases). Germline loops: CDR1 LGHNA, CDR2 YNFKEQ. The CDR3 loop spans 12 amino acids. The V and J ends lost 0 bases and 7 bases respectively, with 6 bases between them. The CDR3 bases are TGTGCCAGCAGCCAAGACAGGGTTGAAGCTTTCTTT. This encodes CASSQDRVEAFF.

The V and J genes are TRBV19 and TRBJ1-3, with TRBD1 matching over 9 bases. V lost 3 bases, J lost 4 bases, and 7 bases stayed unmatched. This CDR3 is built from 16 residues. In germline, CDR1 is LNHDA, CDR2 SQIVND (reference sequence). The CDR3 sequence: CASSIASGTGGNTIYF. The CDR3 nucleotides are TGTGCCAGTAGTATCGCCTCCGGGACAGGGGGAAACACCATATATTTT.

This clone was counted between two and nine times. V and J are TRBV7-9 and TRBJ1-2; D gene uncertain. The V and J ends lost 1 base and 6 bases respectively, with 3 bases between them. Germline V gene sequence: CDR1 SEHNR, CDR2 FQNEAQ (reference sequence). The CDR3 has 11 amino acids. CDR3 sequence reads: CASSLVDGYTF. As DNA, the CDR3 is TGTGCCAGCAGCTTAGTTGATGGCTACACCTTC.

V and J are TRBV6-2 or TRBV6-3 and TRBJ1-2; D is unclear. V shed 5 bases and J shed 0 bases, with 10 bases lying between them. The V gene's germline CDR1 is MNHEY and CDR2 SVGEGT. This CDR3 region has 14 residues. DNA for the CDR3: TGTGCCAGCAGTCTCGGTTGGACTAACTATGGCTACACCTTC. Translation: CASSLGWTNYGYTF.

V is TRBV6-1 and J is TRBJ2-7; TRBD1 matches 12 bases. This CDR3 is built from 16 residues. Germline assignment: CDR1 MNHNS and CDR2 SASEGT. After removal of 4 bases from V and 6 bases from J, the junction contained 10 bases not matched to a gene. Here the CDR3 DNA reads TGTGCCAGCAGTGTACGATCCGGGACAGGGGGCTCCGAGCAGTACTTC. It encodes CASSVRSGTGGSEQYF.

On this clone: A read error may produce the germline difference seen at one junction end. The V and J genes are TRBV7-7 and TRBJ2-5; D is unclear. The length of the CDR3 is 14 residues. Germline CDR1 reads SSHAT; CDR2 reads FNYEAQ (reference sequence). Here the CDR3 DNA reads TGTGCTAGCAGCCCTAGGGCATCCTATGAGACCCAGTACTTC. It is translated as CASSPRASYETQYF.

The chain is built from TRBV29-1 and TRBJ1-1, with D perhaps matching TRBD1 (5 bases). The CDR3 covers 11 residues. Germline V gives CDR1 SQVTM, CDR2 ANQGSEA. The CDR3 DNA sequence: TGCCAGGCGACAGACGGCACTGAAGCTTTCTTT. Amino acid sequence: CQATDGTEAFF. Based on the CDR3 plus reference TRBV29-1 and TRBJ1-1, the full variable domain is SAVISQKPSRDICQRGTSLTIQCQVDSQVTMMFWYRQQPGQSLTLIATANQGSEATYESGFVIDKFPISRPNLTFSTLTVSNMSPEDSSIYLCQATDGTEAFFGQGTRLTVV.